This record concerns one TCR beta chain sequence. The antigen is undetermined. The sample is drawn from a study of OX40 agonist ivuxolimab in advanced cancers. About the study: Patients received intravenous ivuxolimab every 2 weeks at 0.01 to 10 mg/kg. One patient with hepatocellular carcinoma and two with cutaneous melanoma, three in all, had partial responses.

Profiling relied on immunoSEQ multiplex PCR, and the TCRdb table lists in-frame clones only, not all of them. The table shows 77,000 or so clones, with more than 65% occurring only once. V lost 7 bases to trimming and J lost 4 bases; unmatched junction nucleotides: 8. The CDR3 loop spans 14 amino acids. Germline CDR1 is SQVTM and CDR2 is ANQGSEA. Study observations and caveats: Both CD4+ and CD8+ T cell populations in blood had undergone clonal expansion by week 6 at 0.1 to 3.0 mg/kg.

The source was CD4+ or CD8+ T cells sorted from blood, collected in a trial of the OX40 agonist ivuxolimab. The origin of this receptor is an adult with an advanced solid tumor such as melanoma, head and neck, liver or kidney cancer. V is TRBV29-1 and J is TRBJ2-1; 9 nucleotides align to TRBD1. The CDR3 region is CSAARDRAYNEQFF. For the CDR3, the DNA is TGCAGCGCTGCAAGGGACAGGGCGTACAATGAGCAGTTCTTC.